Listed here are 15 T cell receptor beta chains from one sample, sequenced in a study of CD4+ T cells in melanoma (dated by TCRdb to between 2021 and 2023). The method was the immunoSEQ multiplex PCR assay. TCRdb mirrors the immuneACCESS table, restricted to in-frame sequences. Some clones are absent from its copies; in checked studies, under half trace to an unresolved V gene, and the reason for the others is unknown. This sample comprises 110,000 to 150,000 clones, roughly 91% of them detected only once. The top ten clonotypes cover 1.5% of the sample. The receptors come from a human donor with melanoma.

V is TRBV27 and J is TRBJ1-5; 9 bases map to TRBD1. Germline CDR1 and CDR2: MNHEY and SMNVEV (reference sequence). The CDR3 spans 16 residues. V gave up 1 base and J gave up 4 bases; unmatched junction bases: 5. Written as DNA, the CDR3 is TGTGCCAGCAGTTTATTGGGGACAGGGACGAATCAGCCCCAGCATTTT. Translated, it gives CASSLLGTGTNQPQHF.

The chain is built from TRBV18 and TRBJ1-2; 9 bases align to TRBD1. V shed 5 bases, J shed 8 bases, and the junction held 3 bases outside the gene matches. The CDR3 contains 12 residues. Germline loops: CDR1 KGHSH, CDR2 LQKENI. The DNA for the CDR3 is TGTGCCAGCTCAGGGGACAGGGACGGCTACACCTTC. It specifies CASSGDRDGYTF.

The chain is built from TRBV9 and TRBJ1-2; 8 bases fit TRBD1. Germline trimming cut 4 bases from V and 4 bases from J; bases unmatched to any gene: 6. CDR3 size: 14 residues. Germline CDR1 and CDR2: SGDLS and YYNGEE. CDR3 DNA sequence: TGTGCCAGCAGCCGGACAGGGATGTTCTATGGCTACACCTTC. As protein: CASSRTGMFYGYTF.

The rearrangement uses TRBV9 and TRBJ1-4; maybe TRBD1 (5 bases). The CDR3 loop spans 14 amino acids. Trimming cost V 2 bases and J 8 bases, with 13 bases left between them. Germline V gene sequence: CDR1 SGDLS, CDR2 YYNGEE. The CDR3 loop is CASSVYGGDEKLFF. CDR3 DNA: TGTGCCAGCAGCGTCTACGGGGGGGACGAAAAACTGTTTTTT.

The chain recombines TRBV7-2 with TRBJ1-1, with D maybe TRBD1 (5 bases). This CDR3 comprises 14 residues. The germline V and J ends were trimmed by 1 base and 0 bases, with 6 bases remaining between them. From germline, CDR1 is SGHTA and CDR2 FQGNSA. The CDR3 sequence: CASSLGQLNTEAFF. The CDR3, as DNA: TGTGCCAGCAGCTTAGGACAGCTGAACACTGAAGCTTTCTTT.

The chain is built from TRBV5-6 and TRBJ2-7; 8 positions agree with TRBD1. With V trimmed by 2 bases and J by 3 bases, 7 bases remained unmatched. The CDR3 runs to 15 residues. Germline V gene data show CDR1 as SGHDT and CDR2 as YYEEEE. The CDR3 here is CASSFTDRADYEQYF. Written as DNA, the CDR3 is TGTGCCAGCAGCTTTACGGACAGGGCGGACTACGAGCAGTACTTC.

The chain uses TRBV15 and TRBJ1-6; no clear D. V was clipped by 8 bases and J by 4 bases, with 15 bases between them. CDR3 length: 15 amino acids. CDR1 is LNHNV and CDR2 is YYDKDF in the germline V gene (reference sequence). The DNA for the CDR3 is TGTGCCACCTCATCTTGGACGGATTATAATTCACCCCTCCACTTT. Translated: CATSSWTDYNSPLHF.

V and J are TRBV11-2 and TRBJ1-1; D gene ambiguous. Germline CDR1 reads SGHAT; CDR2 reads FQNNGV. This CDR3 contains 15 residues. V was pared by 1 base and J by 0 bases, with 9 bases between. CDR3 amino acids: CASSLGVTVNTEAFF. The DNA for the CDR3 is TGTGCCAGCAGCTTAGGGGTCACGGTGAACACTGAAGCTTTCTTT.

The genes are TRBV6-9 and TRBJ2-7; no clear D. The germline V and J ends were trimmed by 6 bases and 5 bases, with 17 bases remaining between them. This CDR3 comprises 14 residues. CDR1 is MNHGY, CDR2 SVAAGI, per germline. The CDR3 region has the DNA TGTGCCAGCAGAATACCGACCCCGCTCCACGAGCAGTACTTC. Encoded protein: CASRIPTPLHEQYF.

For the CDR3, the DNA is TGTGCCACCAGCAGATGGGGCAGGAACACTGAAGCTTTCTTT. Amino acid sequence: CATSRWGRNTEAFF. V gene TRBV15 combines with J gene TRBJ1-1; D is perhaps TRBD1 (5 bases). The germline V and J ends were trimmed by 2 bases and 1 base, with 8 bases remaining between them. The CDR3 loop spans 14 amino acids. Germline loops: CDR1 LNHNV, CDR2 YYDKDF (reference sequence).

The chain joins TRBV18 to TRBJ1-1, with D possibly matching TRBD1 (5 bases). There are 16 residues in the CDR3. V was clipped by 2 bases and J by 2 bases, with 15 bases between them. Germline V CDR1 and CDR2: KGHSH, LQKENI. CDR3 nucleotides: TGTGCCAGCTCACCATTCCGAGAATGGGGCAACACTGAAGCTTTCTTT. This gives the protein CASSPFREWGNTEAFF. The full variable domain, with the rest looked up from reference TRBV18 and TRBJ1-1, is NAGVMQNPRHLVRRRGQEARLRCSPMKGHSHVYWYRQLPEEGLKFMVYLQKENIIDESGMPKERFSAEFPKEGPSILRIQQVVRGDSAAYFCASSPFREWGNTEAFFGQGTRLTVV.

This chain joins TRBV29-1 and TRBJ2-1; possibly TRBD1 for D (8 bases). The CDR3 consists of 15 residues. Germline-derived CDR1 and CDR2 are SQVTM and ANQGSEA. V shed 4 bases and J shed 7 bases, with 20 bases lying between them. This CDR3 is CSVANTGGAANEQFF. CDR3 coding DNA: TGCAGCGTTGCGAACACAGGGGGGGCGGCTAATGAGCAGTTCTTC.

The rearrangement links TRBV29-1 to TRBJ1-2; 9 bases fit TRBD1. The CDR3 loop spans 15 amino acids. CDR1 is SQVTM, CDR2 ANQGSEA, per germline. V shed 0 bases, J shed 5 bases, and the junction held 7 bases outside the gene matches. The CDR3 reads CSVEEGQGSVYGYTF. The CDR3 bases are TGCAGCGTTGAAGAGGGACAGGGTTCAGTTTATGGCTACACCTTC.

This chain connects TRBV7-3 to TRBJ2-7; D could derive from TRBD1 or TRBD2 (6 bases each). The CDR3 totals 15 residues. Trimming took off 2 bases at V and 4 bases at J, with 15 bases between the two ends. CDR1 and CDR2 (germline): SGHTA, FQGTGA. The CDR3 spells CASSLYPGAQYEQYF. The CDR3 bases are TGTGCCAGCAGCTTATATCCGGGGGCGCAGTACGAGCAGTACTTC.

V and J are TRBV2 and TRBJ1-2; D is unclear. V lost 5 bases to trimming and J lost 2 bases, with 6 bases between them. CDR3 size: 12 residues. The germline gives CDR1 SNHLY, CDR2 FYNNEI. The CDR3 reads CASSRENYGYTF. The CDR3 nucleotides are TGTGCCAGCAGTAGGGAGAACTATGGCTACACCTTC.